This TCR beta chain was identified during a study of Ad26.COV2.S vaccination and SARS-CoV-2 variants. Turning to the study itself: Enrolled in COV1001, the donor was in the Ad26.COV2.S trial arm, which received the vaccine. Participants got Ad26.COV2.S intramuscularly, once or twice 56 days apart.

CDR1 is MDHEN and CDR2 is SYDVKM in the germline V gene. This CDR3 has 12 residues. V lost 6 bases, J lost 14 bases, and 14 bases lay in between. Concerning this clone: Antigen specificity is unknown.

Overall study results and limits: Non-spike TCR breadth did not differ much between vaccine and placebo recipients.

Sequenced by immunoSEQ multiplex PCR; TCRdb stores in-frame clones only, minus some. Here the sample spans roughly 500,000 clones, around 88% being singletons. The sample's treatment: some 20 received Ad26.COV2.S at low or high dose, single or two shots; about 5 received placebo; per-sample allocation not given. Sampling was done on day 63 after the first vaccine or placebo injection. Sequencing was performed on peripheral blood, taken in a trial of Ad26.COV2.S vaccine versus placebo. This receptor was taken from a person between 18 and 65 years old who received the Ad26.COV2.S COVID-19 vaccine or a placebo. The rearrangement joins TRBV28 to TRBJ1-6; D is possibly TRBD1 (5 bases). CDR3 amino acids: CASRMEGLTLHF. The DNA of the CDR3 is TGTGCCAGCAGGATGGAGGGGTTGACCCTCCACTTT.